One and the same sample provided the 24 T cell receptor beta chains below, sequenced in a study of CD8 T cells in Susac syndrome. The authors reverse transcribed roughly 0.5 to 1 ug RNA with random hexamers. TCRdb processed the immunoSEQ multiplex PCR reads anew with MiXCR; each CDR3 protein has one entry. The table lists about 81,000 distinct CDR3 sequences, around 94% of them singletons, with roughly 1% in the top ten. The sequencing sample was made of CD8+ T cells from PBMCs. The receptors were gathered from a human donor with Susac syndrome.

The rearrangement joins TRBV6-2 or TRBV6-3 to TRBJ2-3, with TRBD2 identical over 11 bases. Trimming took 6 bases from V and 6 from J; bases not matched to a gene: 5. Germline-derived CDR1 and CDR2 are MNHEY and SVGEGT. CDR3 length: 14 amino acids. CDR3 bases: TGTGCCAGCAGCCTAGCGGGGGGAGATGATACGCAGTATTTT. This gives the protein CASSLAGGDDTQYF.

This clonotype appeared a few times. The chain has TRBV6-1 and TRBJ2-1; D call uncertain. CDR3 length: 15 residues. Deletions cut 5 bases from V and 0 bases from J, with 11 bases between. Germline assignment: CDR1 MNHNS and CDR2 SASEGT. This CDR3 is CASSPTHSSYNEQFF. CDR3 nucleotides: TGTGCCAGCAGTCCGACTCACAGCTCCTACAATGAGCAGTTCTTC.

This CDR3 reads CSVEDFGVGGGTEAFF. For the CDR3, the DNA is TGCAGCGTTGAAGATTTCGGGGTAGGAGGGGGCACTGAAGCTTTCTTT. The chain couples TRBV29-1 to TRBJ1-1, with D possibly being TRBD1 (6 bases). The CDR3 runs to 16 residues. The V gene lost 0 bases and the J gene lost 4 bases, with 18 bases spanning the gap. Germline loops: CDR1 SQVTM, CDR2 ANQGSEA.

The chain carries TRBV6-2 or TRBV6-3 and TRBJ2-3, with 13 bases lining up with TRBD2. From germline, CDR1 is MNHEY and CDR2 SVGEGT. The CDR3 covers 16 residues. Losses at the gene ends were 2 bases for V and 5 bases for J; bases not matched to a gene: 4. DNA for the CDR3: TGTGCCAGCAGTTACACTAGCGGGAGGGCAGGAGATACGCAGTATTTT. It encodes CASSYTSGRAGDTQYF.

This clonotype is a singleton in its sample. The chain links TRBV29-1 to TRBJ1-2, with unresolved D. There are 12 residues in the CDR3. V gave up 3 bases and J gave up 4 bases, with 9 bases separating them. Germline lookup yields CDR1 SQVTM and CDR2 ANQGSEA. The CDR3 protein is CSVDGLGYGYTF. The CDR3 DNA sequence: TGCAGCGTTGATGGTCTTGGCTATGGCTACACCTTC.

This chain uses TRBV5-4 with TRBJ2-1; a possible D gene is TRBD1 (6 bases). The V end was cut by 0 bases, the J end by 3 bases, with 10 bases between. The V gene's germline CDR1 is SGHNT and CDR2 YYREEE (reference sequence). The length of the CDR3 is 15 residues. The DNA for the CDR3 is TGTGCCAGCAGCTTGGACACAGGGTTCTACAATGAGCAGTTCTTC. Translating gives CASSLDTGFYNEQFF.

This chain joins TRBV27 and TRBJ2-7; 9 nucleotides agree with TRBD1. The germline CDR1 and CDR2 sequences are MNHEY and SMNVEV (reference sequence). V was clipped by 6 bases and J by 2 bases; unmatched bases: 8. The CDR3 sequence is 15 residues long. In DNA, the CDR3 is TGTGCCAGCAGGGGGGGTGGACAGGGGCCCTACGAGCAGTACTTC. Translated: CASRGGGQGPYEQYF.

The chain is built from TRBV29-1 and TRBJ2-3; 12 nucleotides match TRBD1. V lost 6 bases and J lost 3; bases outside the gene matches: 10. In germline, CDR1 is SQVTM, CDR2 ANQGSEA. This CDR3 region has 16 residues. The DNA for the CDR3 is TGCAGCGTGGCCGGGACAGGGGGCCGAGGGACAGATACGCAGTATTTT. This translates into CSVAGTGGRGTDTQYF.

The chain joins TRBV15 to TRBJ2-7, with D possibly being TRBD1 (6 bases). CDR1 LNHNV and CDR2 YYDKDF come from the germline V gene (reference sequence). This CDR3 is 15 amino acids long. Trimming stripped 2 bases from V and 3 bases from J, with 14 bases between. CDR3 region: CATSRMAGASYEQYF. The CDR3 DNA reads TGTGCCACCAGCAGAATGGCAGGGGCTAGCTACGAGCAGTACTTC.

CDR3 region: CASSLAGNLETQYF. As DNA, the CDR3 is TGTGCCAGCAGCTTAGCGGGGAACCTGGAGACCCAGTACTTC. The rearrangement joins TRBV11-2 to TRBJ2-5; perhaps TRBD2 as D (5 bases). This CDR3 is built from 14 residues. Germline CDR1 reads SGHAT; CDR2 reads FQNNGV. V shed 1 base and J shed 5 bases, with 11 bases lying between them.

This chain links TRBV19 with TRBJ2-1; TRBD2 agrees at 9 bases. Unmatched junction bases numbered 8, after V lost 5 bases and J lost 9 bases. Germline CDR1 reads LNHDA; CDR2 reads SQIVND (reference sequence). CDR3 length equals 14 residues. In DNA, the CDR3 is TGTGCCAGTAGTGGTCTCGTAGCGGGAGTTGAGCAGTTCTTC. Its translation: CASSGLVAGVEQFF.

The CDR3 here is CASSSTGPSSYNEQFF. Here the CDR3 DNA reads TGTGCCAGCAGTTCCACAGGCCCCAGCTCCTACAATGAGCAGTTCTTC. This rearrangement joins TRBV27 to TRBJ2-1, with a possible D match to TRBD1 (5 bases). Deletions cut 4 bases from V and 0 bases from J, with 13 bases between. The CDR3 is made up of 16 amino acids. Germline V gene lookup returns CDR1 MNHEY and CDR2 SMNVEV (reference sequence).

The V gene is TRBV7-9, the J gene TRBJ1-4; perhaps TRBD1 as D (5 bases). Per germline, CDR1 SEHNR and CDR2 FQNEAQ (reference sequence). Trimming cost V 5 bases and J 0 bases, with 10 bases left between them. The CDR3 consists of 15 residues. CDR3: CASSPGGATNEKLFF. For the CDR3, the DNA is TGTGCCAGCAGCCCGGGGGGAGCAACTAATGAAAAACTGTTTTTT. Full variable domain (remainder filled in from reference TRBV7-9 and TRBJ1-4): DTGVSQNPRHKITKRGQNVTFRCDPISEHNRLYWYRQTLGQGPEFLTYFQNEAQLEKSRLLSDRFSAERPKGSFSTLEIQRTEQGDSAMYLCASSPGGATNEKLFFGSGTQLSVL.

The J gene is TRBJ2-7, the V gene TRBV7-9, with D maybe TRBD1 (5 bases). The CDR3 contains 14 residues. Trimming took 4 bases from V and 0 from J, leaving 10 bases between them. Per germline, CDR1 SEHNR and CDR2 FQNEAQ (reference sequence). The CDR3 sequence is CASSSDSFSYEQYF. The CDR3, as DNA: TGTGCCAGCAGCTCCGACAGCTTCTCCTACGAGCAGTACTTC.

V gene TRBV20-1 combines with J gene TRBJ2-7; D is uncertain. V lost 5 bases, J lost 0 bases, and 14 bases lay in between. The CDR3 loop spans 14 amino acids. CDR1 is DFQATT and CDR2 is SNEGSKA in the germline V gene (reference sequence). The CDR3, as DNA: TGCAGTGCTGACCCACCCAGGAGCTCCTACGAGCAGTACTTC. It is translated as CSADPPRSSYEQYF.

The chain couples TRBV28 to TRBJ1-2, with no clear D. The CDR3 covers 12 residues. Trimming cost V 3 bases and J 6 bases, with 8 bases left between them. Germline CDR1 and CDR2: MDHEN and SYDVKM. This CDR3 is CASSFGGHGYTF. The DNA for the CDR3 is TGTGCCAGCAGTTTTGGTGGGCATGGCTACACCTTC.

The rearrangement uses TRBV6-4 and TRBJ2-3; the D gene is possibly TRBD2 (6 bases). Trimming took off 1 base at V and 0 bases at J, with 8 bases between the two ends. The CDR3 spans 15 residues. Germline assignment: CDR1 MRHNA and CDR2 SNTAGT. CDR3 amino acids: CASSDLGRSTDTQYF. The CDR3 coding sequence is TGTGCCAGCAGTGACTTGGGGAGGAGCACAGATACGCAGTATTTT.

The chain carries TRBV27 and TRBJ1-2; D gene ambiguous. The germline V gene has CDR1 MNHEY and CDR2 SMNVEV (reference sequence). Trimming stripped 0 bases from V and 4 bases from J, with 6 bases between. The CDR3 consists of 13 residues. DNA for the CDR3: TGTGCCAGCAGTTTATCTCTTGGCTATGGCTACACCTTC. Its translation is CASSLSLGYGYTF.

This clonotype came up once. The CDR3 DNA reads TGTGCCAGCAGCCAAGTCTGGGGGGATAACACTGAAGCTTTCTTT. It encodes CASSQVWGDNTEAFF. The V call is TRBV4-2, the J call TRBJ1-1; D is possibly TRBD1 (5 bases). V dropped 1 base and J dropped 2 bases, with 11 bases sitting between them. Germline loops: CDR1 LGHNA, CDR2 YNFKEQ. CDR3 size: 15 residues.

The chain employs TRBV19 and TRBJ2-5; 8 bases agree with TRBD2. CDR3 length equals 14 residues. Germline CDR1 LNHDA, CDR2 SQIVND (reference sequence). The junction had 3 bases not matched to a gene; V was cut back by 6 bases and J by 0 bases. CDR3 in amino acids: CASSLTSDQETQYF. In DNA form, the CDR3 reads TGTGCCAGTAGCCTGACTAGCGACCAAGAGACCCAGTACTTC.

By its share, this clonotype is medium-sized (0.01 to 0.1%). The chain recombines TRBV4-3 with TRBJ2-1; no definite D call. CDR1 is LGHNA, CDR2 YSLEER, per germline. The CDR3 extends over 13 amino acids. V was trimmed by 4 bases and J by 7 bases, leaving 11 bases between them. Here the CDR3 DNA reads TGCGCCAGCAGCCCCGAACCGGAGAATGAGCAGTTCTTC. Amino acid sequence: CASSPEPENEQFF.

V and J are TRBV11-1 and TRBJ2-2; D might be TRBD1 (5 bases). V was trimmed by 1 base and J by 3 bases, leaving 12 bases between them. The CDR3 runs 16 residues. The V gene's germline CDR1 is SGHAT and CDR2 FQDESV (reference sequence). For the CDR3, the DNA is TGTGCCAGCAGCTTAGGGCAGACAGCCTACACCGGGGAGCTGTTTTTT. Translating gives CASSLGQTAYTGELFF.

The chain recombines TRBV20-1 with TRBJ1-1; D not resolved. Germline CDR1 is DFQATT and CDR2 is SNEGSKA (reference sequence). V lost 3 bases and J lost 6, with 5 bases in between. The CDR3 runs to 10 residues. CDR3 residues: CSARASEAFF. The CDR3 region has the DNA TGCAGTGCTAGGGCATCTGAAGCTTTCTTT.

In regard to this clonotype: The germline gene is not matched at one end of the junction; a read error may be the cause. The chain links TRBV20-1 to TRBJ2-3; the D gene could be TRBD1 or TRBD2 (5 bases each). The CDR3 spans 14 residues. Germline loops: CDR1 DFQATT, CDR2 SNEGSKA (reference sequence). CDR3 DNA: TGCTGTGCCGGGGACGGCTCTAGCACAGATACGCAGTATTTT. It is translated as CCAGDGSSTDTQYF.